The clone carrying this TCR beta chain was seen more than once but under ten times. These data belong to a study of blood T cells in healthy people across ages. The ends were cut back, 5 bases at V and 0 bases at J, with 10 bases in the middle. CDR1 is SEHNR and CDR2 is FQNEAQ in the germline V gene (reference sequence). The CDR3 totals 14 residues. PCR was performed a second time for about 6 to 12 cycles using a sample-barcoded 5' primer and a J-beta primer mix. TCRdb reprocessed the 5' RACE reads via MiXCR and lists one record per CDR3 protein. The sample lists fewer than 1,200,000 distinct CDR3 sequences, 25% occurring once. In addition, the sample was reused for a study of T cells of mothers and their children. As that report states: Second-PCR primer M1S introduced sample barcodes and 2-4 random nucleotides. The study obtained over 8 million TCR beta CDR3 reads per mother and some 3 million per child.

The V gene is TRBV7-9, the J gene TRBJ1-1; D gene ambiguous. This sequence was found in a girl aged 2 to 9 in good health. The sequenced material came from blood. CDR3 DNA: TGTGCCAGCAGCCCGGGTGACATGAACACTGAAGCTTTCTTT. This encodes CASSPGDMNTEAFF.